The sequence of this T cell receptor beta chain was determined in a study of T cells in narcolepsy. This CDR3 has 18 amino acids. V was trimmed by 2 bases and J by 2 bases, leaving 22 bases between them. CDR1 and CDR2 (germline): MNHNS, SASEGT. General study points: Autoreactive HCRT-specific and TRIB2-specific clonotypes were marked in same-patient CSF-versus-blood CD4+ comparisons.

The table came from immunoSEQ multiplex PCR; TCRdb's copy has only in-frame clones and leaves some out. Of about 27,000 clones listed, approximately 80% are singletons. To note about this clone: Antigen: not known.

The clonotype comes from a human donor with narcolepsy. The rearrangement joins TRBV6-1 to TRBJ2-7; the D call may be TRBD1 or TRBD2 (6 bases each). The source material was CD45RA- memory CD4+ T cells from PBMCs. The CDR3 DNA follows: TGTGCCAGCAGTGAAACCCCCAGGGGCAGGGGACTCACCTACGAGCAGTACTTC. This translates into CASSETPRGRGLTYEQYF.